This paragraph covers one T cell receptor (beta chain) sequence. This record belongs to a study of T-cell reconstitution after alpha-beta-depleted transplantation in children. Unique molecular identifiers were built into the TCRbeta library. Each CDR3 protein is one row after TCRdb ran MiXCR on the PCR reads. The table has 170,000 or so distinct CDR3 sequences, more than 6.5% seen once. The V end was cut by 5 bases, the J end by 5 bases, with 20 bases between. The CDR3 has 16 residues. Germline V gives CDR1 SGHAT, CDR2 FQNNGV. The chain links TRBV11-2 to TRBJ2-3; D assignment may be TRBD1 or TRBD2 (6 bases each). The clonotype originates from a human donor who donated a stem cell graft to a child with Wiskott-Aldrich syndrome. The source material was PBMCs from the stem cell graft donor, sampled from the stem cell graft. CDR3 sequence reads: CASSALRGDGEDTQYF. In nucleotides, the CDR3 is TGTGCCAGCAGCGCCCTTAGGGGGGACGGGGAAGATACGCAGTATTTT.